A selection of T cell receptor beta chains follows, all from one sample in a study of OX40 agonist ivuxolimab in advanced cancers. Libraries were prepared by immunoSEQ multiplex PCR; TCRdb keeps only in-frame clonotypes and omits some of them. The data show tens of thousands of clones, around four fifths seen once. Specimen: CD4+ or CD8+ T cells sorted from blood, collected in a trial of the OX40 agonist ivuxolimab. These receptor sequences come from an adult with an advanced solid tumor such as melanoma, head and neck, liver or kidney cancer. Each CDR3 is given with its conserved first and last residue.

v_call,j_call,cdr3_aa
TRBV10-3,TRBJ1-4,CAIGPGQGSEKLFF
TRBV5-1,TRBJ1-4,CASSSTPGSREKLFF
TRBV5-1,TRBJ2-3,CASSLAVLGGDTQYF
TRBV5-8,TRBJ1-6,CASSPGTGTNSPLHF
TRBV7-2,TRBJ2-7,CASSLALPRYGSYEQYF
TRBV12-5,TRBJ2-3,CASGLTGAPAQYF
TRBV11-1,TRBJ2-3,CASSSVSGVSDTQYF
TRBV10-3,TRBJ1-6,CAISEGGWNSPLHF
TRBV11-2,TRBJ2-3,CASTRNRGTDTQYF
TRBV28,TRBJ2-5,CASSLTQETQYF
TRBV10-1,TRBJ2-1,CASSECGQSTEQFF